This T cell receptor (beta chain) is drawn from a study of B cell selection in AIRE deficiency. General observations from the study: About 30.6% of healthy-shared Treg sequences were found among patient Tconv cells. Of roughly 4,000 shared Treg TCRbeta sequences, over 30% were healthy-only, around 10% patient-only.

This clone appeared once. Its antigen is not identified. In the source study's methods: Pooled Tregs gave about 5.65x10^4 patient and 9.56x10^4 donor TCRbeta sequences. The repertoire was sequenced with immunoSEQ multiplex PCR; TCRdb's copy has only in-frame clones and lacks some. V and J calls and clone size follow that table, whereas D and trimming were derived from the DNA. The table includes approximately 18,000 clones, about 92% detected once. Sorted regulatory T cells were CD4-positive, CD25-high and CD127-low or negative. This TCR was sampled from a human donor in good health. The sequenced sample was CD4+CD25+ Tregs sorted from PBMCs.

The CDR3 sequence: CASSLSAGSYEQYF. CDR3 DNA: TGTGCCAGCAGCTTATCGGCAGGTTCCTACGAGCAGTACTTC. This chain links TRBV7-8 with TRBJ2-7; D is unclear. Germline values: CDR1 SGHVS, CDR2 FQNEAQ. The CDR3 runs 14 residues. Trimming left V 2 bases short and J 1 base short, with 9 bases between.